This T cell receptor (beta chain) was identified during a study of human T cells and chemical hapten exposure. Study information: Among samples, TCR yields varied mainly because of small differences in pooled library volume. General study results and limits: Following DPC sensitization, TCRs present above 1 in 1000 frequency showed no change.

For the library, individual cDNA molecules each received unique molecular identifiers. TCRdb independently ran MiXCR on the RACE reads; one entry per CDR3 protein. The table lists 60,000 to 90,000 distinct CDR3 sequences, 8.5% to 10% of them singletons. This clonotype has at least ten counts. The antigen is undetermined. The time point was: healthy volunteer bleed at 6 weeks. Sequencing started from total RNA isolated from unfractionated whole blood. This sequence was found in a female donor in good health. Some clones in this sample may be carry-over from other donors' samples. The sample comprised whole blood.

CDR3 loop: CATSPGQGYEQYF. CDR3 bases: TGTGCCACCAGCCCGGGACAGGGGTACGAGCAGTACTTC. This chain links TRBV15 with TRBJ2-7; 10 positions agree with TRBD1. This CDR3 is built from 13 residues. In germline, CDR1 is LNHNV, CDR2 YYDKDF (reference sequence). After removal of 5 bases from V and 4 bases from J, the junction contained 2 bases not matched to a gene.